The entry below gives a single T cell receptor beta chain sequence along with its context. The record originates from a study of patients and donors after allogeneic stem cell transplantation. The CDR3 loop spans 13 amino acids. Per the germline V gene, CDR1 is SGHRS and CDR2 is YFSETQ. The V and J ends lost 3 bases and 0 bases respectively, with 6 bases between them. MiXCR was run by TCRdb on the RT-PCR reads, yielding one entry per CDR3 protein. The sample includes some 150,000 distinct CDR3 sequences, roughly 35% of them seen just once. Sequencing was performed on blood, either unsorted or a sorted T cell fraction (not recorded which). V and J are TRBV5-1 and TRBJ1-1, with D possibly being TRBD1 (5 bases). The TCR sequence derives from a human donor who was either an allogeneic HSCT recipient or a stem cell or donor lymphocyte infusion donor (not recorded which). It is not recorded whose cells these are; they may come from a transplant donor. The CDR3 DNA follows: TGCGCCAGCAGCTGGGACGTGAACACTGAAGCTTTCTTT. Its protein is CASSWDVNTEAFF.